This TCR beta chain was sequenced in a study of blood T cell repertoires in COVID-19. Study-wide background: Researchers got acute and convalescent COVID-19 samples from the United States, Italy and Spain. The analysed material was cDNA or gDNA that came from T cells, B-cell-depleted T cells, or PBMCs.

Authors' analysis steps: Amplification of reference gene primers provided the estimated nucleated cell counts. Data came from immunoSEQ multiplex PCR; TCRdb stores just in-frame clones and leaves some out. That table furnishes V, J and clone size, whereas the DNA furnished D and trimming. The data contain just under 95,000 clones, roughly 80% of them singletons. The CDR3 extends over 17 amino acids. V trimming: 4 bases; J trimming: 5 bases; junction bases outside the gene matches: 13. Germline CDR1 reads LGHDT; CDR2 reads YNNKEL (reference sequence). This clone was seen only a few times. V is TRBV3-1 (or the pseudogene TRBV3-2) and J is TRBJ2-2, with 7 nucleotides matching TRBD1. The sample comprised peripheral blood. This clonotype was obtained from a man aged 45-65 years who had recovered from COVID-19. The CDR3 loop is CASSPDLGTATTGELFF. The DNA for the CDR3 is TGTGCCAGCAGCCCAGATCTCGGGACAGCCACTACCGGGGAGCTGTTTTTT.